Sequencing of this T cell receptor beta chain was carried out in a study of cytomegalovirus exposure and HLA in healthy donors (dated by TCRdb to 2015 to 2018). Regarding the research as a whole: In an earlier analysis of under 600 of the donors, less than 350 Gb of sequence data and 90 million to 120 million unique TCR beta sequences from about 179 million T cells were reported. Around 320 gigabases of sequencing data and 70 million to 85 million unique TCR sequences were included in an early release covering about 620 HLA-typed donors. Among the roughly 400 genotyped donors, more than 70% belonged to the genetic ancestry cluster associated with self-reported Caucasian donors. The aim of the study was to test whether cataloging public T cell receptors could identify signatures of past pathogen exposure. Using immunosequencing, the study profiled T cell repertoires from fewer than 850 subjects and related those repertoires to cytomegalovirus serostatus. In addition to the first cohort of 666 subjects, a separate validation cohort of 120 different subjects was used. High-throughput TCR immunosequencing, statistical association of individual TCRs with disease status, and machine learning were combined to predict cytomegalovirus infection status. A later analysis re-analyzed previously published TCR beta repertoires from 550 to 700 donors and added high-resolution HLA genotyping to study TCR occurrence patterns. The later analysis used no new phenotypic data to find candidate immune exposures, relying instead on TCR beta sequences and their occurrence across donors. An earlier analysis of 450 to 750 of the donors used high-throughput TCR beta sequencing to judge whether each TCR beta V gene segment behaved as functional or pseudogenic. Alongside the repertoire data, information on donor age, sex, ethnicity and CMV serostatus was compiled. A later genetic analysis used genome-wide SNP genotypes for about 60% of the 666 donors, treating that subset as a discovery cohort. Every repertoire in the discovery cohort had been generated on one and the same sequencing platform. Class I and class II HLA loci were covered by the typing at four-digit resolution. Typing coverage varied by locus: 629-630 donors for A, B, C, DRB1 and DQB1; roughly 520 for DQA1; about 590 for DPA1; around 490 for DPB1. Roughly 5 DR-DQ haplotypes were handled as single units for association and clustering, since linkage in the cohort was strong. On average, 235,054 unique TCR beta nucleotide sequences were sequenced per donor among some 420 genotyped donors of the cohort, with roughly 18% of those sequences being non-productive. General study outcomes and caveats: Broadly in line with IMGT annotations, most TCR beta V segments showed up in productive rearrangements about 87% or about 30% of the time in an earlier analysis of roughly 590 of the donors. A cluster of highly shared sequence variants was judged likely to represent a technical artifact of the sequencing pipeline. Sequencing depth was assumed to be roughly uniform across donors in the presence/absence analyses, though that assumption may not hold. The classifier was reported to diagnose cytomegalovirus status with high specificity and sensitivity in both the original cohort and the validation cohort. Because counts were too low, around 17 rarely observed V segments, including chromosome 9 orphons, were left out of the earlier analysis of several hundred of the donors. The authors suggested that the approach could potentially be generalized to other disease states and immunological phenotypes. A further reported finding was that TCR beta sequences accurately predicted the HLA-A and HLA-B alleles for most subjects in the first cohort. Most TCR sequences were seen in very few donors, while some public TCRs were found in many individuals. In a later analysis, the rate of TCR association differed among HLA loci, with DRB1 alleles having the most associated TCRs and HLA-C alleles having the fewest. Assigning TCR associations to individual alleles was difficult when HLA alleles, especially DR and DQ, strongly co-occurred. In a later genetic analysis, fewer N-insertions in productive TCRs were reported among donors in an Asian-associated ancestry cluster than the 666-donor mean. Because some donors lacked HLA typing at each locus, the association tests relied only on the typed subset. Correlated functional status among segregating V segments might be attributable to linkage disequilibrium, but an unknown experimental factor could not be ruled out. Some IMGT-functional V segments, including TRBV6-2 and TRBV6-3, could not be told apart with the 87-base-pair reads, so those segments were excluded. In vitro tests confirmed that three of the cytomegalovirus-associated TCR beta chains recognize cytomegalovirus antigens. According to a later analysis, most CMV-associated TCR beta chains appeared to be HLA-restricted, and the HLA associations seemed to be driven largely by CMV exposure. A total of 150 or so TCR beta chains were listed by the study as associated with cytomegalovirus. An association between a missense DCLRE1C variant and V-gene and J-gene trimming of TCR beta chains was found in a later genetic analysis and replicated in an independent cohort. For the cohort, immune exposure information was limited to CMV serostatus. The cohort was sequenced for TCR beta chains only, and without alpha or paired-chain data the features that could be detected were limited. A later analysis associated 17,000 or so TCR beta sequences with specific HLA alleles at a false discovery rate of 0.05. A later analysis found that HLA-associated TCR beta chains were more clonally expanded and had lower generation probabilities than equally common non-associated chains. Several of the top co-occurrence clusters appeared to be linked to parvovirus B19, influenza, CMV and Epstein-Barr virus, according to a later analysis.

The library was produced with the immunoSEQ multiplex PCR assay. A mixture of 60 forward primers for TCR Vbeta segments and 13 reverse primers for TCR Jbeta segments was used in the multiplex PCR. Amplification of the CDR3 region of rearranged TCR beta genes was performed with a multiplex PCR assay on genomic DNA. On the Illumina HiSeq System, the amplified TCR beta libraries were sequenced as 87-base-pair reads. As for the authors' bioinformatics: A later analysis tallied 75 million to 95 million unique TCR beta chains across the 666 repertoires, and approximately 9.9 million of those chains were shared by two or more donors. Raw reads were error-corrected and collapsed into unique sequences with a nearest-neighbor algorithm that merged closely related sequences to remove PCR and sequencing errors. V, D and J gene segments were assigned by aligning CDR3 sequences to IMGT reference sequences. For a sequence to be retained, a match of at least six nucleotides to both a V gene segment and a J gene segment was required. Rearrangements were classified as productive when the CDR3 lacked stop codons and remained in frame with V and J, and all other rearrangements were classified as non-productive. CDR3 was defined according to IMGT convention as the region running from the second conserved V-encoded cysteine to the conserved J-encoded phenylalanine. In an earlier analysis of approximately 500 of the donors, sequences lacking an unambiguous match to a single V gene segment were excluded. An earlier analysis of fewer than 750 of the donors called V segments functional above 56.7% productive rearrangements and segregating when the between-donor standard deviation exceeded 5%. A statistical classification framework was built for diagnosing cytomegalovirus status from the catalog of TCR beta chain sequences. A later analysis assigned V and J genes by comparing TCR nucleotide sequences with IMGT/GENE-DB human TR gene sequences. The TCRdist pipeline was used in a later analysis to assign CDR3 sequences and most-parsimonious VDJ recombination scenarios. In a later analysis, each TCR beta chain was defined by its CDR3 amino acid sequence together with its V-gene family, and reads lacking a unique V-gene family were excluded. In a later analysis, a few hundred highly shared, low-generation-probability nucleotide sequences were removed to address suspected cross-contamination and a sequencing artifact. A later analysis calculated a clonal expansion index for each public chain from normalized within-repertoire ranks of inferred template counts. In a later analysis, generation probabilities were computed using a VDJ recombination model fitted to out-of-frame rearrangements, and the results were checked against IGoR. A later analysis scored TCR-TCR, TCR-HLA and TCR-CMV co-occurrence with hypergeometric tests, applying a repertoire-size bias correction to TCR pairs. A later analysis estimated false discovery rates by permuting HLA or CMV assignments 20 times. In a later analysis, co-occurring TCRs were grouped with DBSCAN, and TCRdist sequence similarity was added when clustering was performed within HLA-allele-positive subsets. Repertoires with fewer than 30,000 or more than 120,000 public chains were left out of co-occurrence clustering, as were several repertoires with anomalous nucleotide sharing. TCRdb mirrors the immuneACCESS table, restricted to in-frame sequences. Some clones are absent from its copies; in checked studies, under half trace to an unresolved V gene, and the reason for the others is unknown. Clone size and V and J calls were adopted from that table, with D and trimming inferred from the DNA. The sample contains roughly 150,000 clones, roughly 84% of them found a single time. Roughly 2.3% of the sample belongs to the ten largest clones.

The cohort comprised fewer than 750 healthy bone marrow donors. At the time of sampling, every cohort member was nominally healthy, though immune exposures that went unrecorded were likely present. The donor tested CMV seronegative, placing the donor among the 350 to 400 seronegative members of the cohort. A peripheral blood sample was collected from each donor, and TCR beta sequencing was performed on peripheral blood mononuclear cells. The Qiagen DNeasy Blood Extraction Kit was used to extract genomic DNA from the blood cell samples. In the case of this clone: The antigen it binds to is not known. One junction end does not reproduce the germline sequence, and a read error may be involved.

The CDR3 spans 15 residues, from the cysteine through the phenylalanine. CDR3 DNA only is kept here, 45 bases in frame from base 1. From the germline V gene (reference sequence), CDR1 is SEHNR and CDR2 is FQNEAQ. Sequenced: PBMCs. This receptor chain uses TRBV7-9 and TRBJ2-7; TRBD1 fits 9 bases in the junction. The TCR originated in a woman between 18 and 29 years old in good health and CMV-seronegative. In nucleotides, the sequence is TGTTCCAGCAGCTTAGGATGGGACAGGGACAGCGAGCAGTACTTC. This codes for CSSSLGWDRDSEQYF.